This T cell receptor (beta chain) emerged from a study of blood T cell repertoires in COVID-19. Assay: immunoSEQ multiplex PCR; the TCRdb copy retains only in-frame clones and omits some. This sample has more than 140,000 clones, with 88% found just once. Trimming removed 4 bases at V and 4 bases at J, with 10 bases between. CDR1 is ENHRY, CDR2 SYGVKD, per germline. The CDR3 sequence is 13 residues long. The sample was peripheral blood. The origin of this receptor is a woman aged 60-70 years with acute or convalescent COVID-19. V and J are TRBV10-3 and TRBJ1-1; unclear D gene. The CDR3: CAISAERGTEAFF. The CDR3 bases are TGTGCCATCAGTGCCGAGCGGGGCACTGAAGCTTTCTTT.